This TCR beta chain was obtained from a study of response to subunit inactivated influenza vaccine. TCRdb redid the calling of the RT-PCR reads with MiXCR, one entry per CDR3 protein. The sample consists of roughly 570,000 distinct CDR3 sequences, about 15% of them appearing once. The CDR3 consists of 15 residues. From germline, CDR1 is SGDLS and CDR2 YYNGEE. Deletions cut 0 bases from V and 0 bases from J, with 6 bases between. This clonotype was counted between two and nine times. Antigen specificity is unknown. Study-wide results and limits: It was the authors' suggestion that each seasonal influenza vaccination recruits few new T cells.

The sequence was obtained from a man aged 50-59 years who received an inactivated influenza vaccine. Specimen: PBMCs from blood, collected approximately 12 days after vaccination. The V and J genes are TRBV9 and TRBJ1-4; no reliable D call. The CDR3 loop reads CASSVEAATNEKLFF. The CDR3 DNA reads as TGTGCCAGCAGCGTAGAGGCGGCAACTAATGAAAAACTGTTTTTT. Full variable domain (outside the CDR3, taken from reference TRBV9 and TRBJ1-4): DSGVTQTPKHLITATGQRVTLRCSPRSGDLSVYWYQQSLDQGLQFLIQYYNGEERAKGNILERFSAQQFPDLHSELNLSSLELGDSALYFCASSVEAATNEKLFFGSGTQLSVL.